This paragraph reports one T cell receptor (beta chain). Its antigen is as yet unknown. The V gene's germline CDR1 is LNHDA and CDR2 SQIVND (reference sequence). Trimming removed 1 base from V and 5 bases from J, with 20 bases in between. The CDR3 runs to 18 residues. This sample is drawn from a study of shared clonotypes between healthy human individuals. Study background: Donors consisted of two women and a few men between 18 and 49. Study results and caveats: Sequencing of the sorted subsets was shown by rarefaction to be incomplete despite large depth. Some naive CD4 clonotypes, roughly 4.7%, turned up in common across a handful of donors.

At the deep level, the assay was run. The data were produced by immunoSEQ multiplex PCR, yet TCRdb's version contains in-frame clones alone and is incomplete. The repertoire consists of millions of clones, with roughly nine tenths occurring once and the leading ten covering 0.14%. The sample comprised naive CD4+ T cells sorted from blood. Subset in this sample: CD45RA+ positively selected. The receptor's source is a man in his late teens or twenties in good health. V and J are TRBV19 and TRBJ1-4; D uncertain. This chain's CDR3 is CASSIANQEFLGNEKLFF. The DNA for the CDR3 is TGTGCCAGTAGTATAGCTAATCAAGAGTTCTTAGGGAATGAAAAACTGTTTTTT. Using reference TRBV19 and TRBJ1-4 for the parts outside the CDR3, the full variable domain is DGGITQSPKYLFRKEGQNVTLSCEQNLNHDAMYWYRQDPGQGLRLIYYSQIVNDFQKGDIAEGYSVSREKKESFPLTVTSAQKNPTAFYLCASSIANQEFLGNEKLFFGSGTQLSVL.